Below are 30 T cell receptor beta chains sequenced from a single sample in a study of T-cell reconstitution after alpha-beta-depleted transplantation in children. TCRbeta library construction was performed incorporating unique molecular identifiers. TCRdb reanalysed the PCR reads using MiXCR and keeps one entry per CDR3 protein. Counted here are 530,000 or so distinct CDR3 sequences, more than 20% occurring once; the ten biggest clones make up less than 40%. Source: PBMCs, taken before TCRalphabeta/CD19-depleted stem cell transplant. All receptors derive from a boy younger than two with Wiskott-Aldrich syndrome, due to receive a stem cell transplant.

The rearrangement joins TRBV7-2 to TRBJ2-3; D ambiguous. Germline lookup yields CDR1 SGHTA and CDR2 FQGNSA. The V and J ends lost 0 bases and 3 bases respectively, with 7 bases between them. This CDR3 contains 14 residues. The DNA for the CDR3 is TGTGCCAGCAGCTTAGCTGGGCAAACAGATACGCAGTATTTT. Protein sequence: CASSLAGQTDTQYF.

This clonotype was recorded a few times. The chain employs TRBV5-1 and TRBJ2-1; 8 bases are a match to TRBD1. CDR1 is SGHRS and CDR2 is YFSETQ in the germline V gene. V dropped 3 bases and J dropped 12; count of bases not matched to a gene: 8. The CDR3 runs to 13 residues. The CDR3 protein is CASSSGGGTGQFF. In nucleotides, the CDR3 is TGCGCCAGCAGCTCCGGGGGTGGGACAGGGCAGTTCTTC.

Only one count was recorded for this clonotype. The chain employs TRBV29-1 and TRBJ1-4; the match to TRBD1 covers 9 bases. The ends lost 4 bases at V and 8 bases at J; junction bases unmatched: 17. The germline V gene has CDR1 SQVTM and CDR2 ANQGSEA. This CDR3 is built from 17 residues. The CDR3 region is CSVARTGVTLRPEKLFF. CDR3 coding DNA: TGCAGCGTTGCCCGGACAGGGGTGACCCTAAGACCGGAAAAACTGTTTTTT.

The rearrangement uses TRBV5-1 and TRBJ2-6; D perhaps matches TRBD1 (5 bases). The ends were cut back, 4 bases at V and 1 base at J, with 9 bases in the middle. This CDR3 has 15 amino acids. The germline V gene has CDR1 SGHRS and CDR2 YFSETQ. The CDR3 DNA reads TGCGCCAGCAGCAAGACAGTTTCTGGGGCCAACGTCCTGACTTTC. Amino acids: CASSKTVSGANVLTF. The variable domain in full, completed from reference TRBV5-1 and TRBJ2-6, reads KAGVTQTPRYLIKTRGQQVTLSCSPISGHRSVSWYQQTPGQGLQFLFEYFSETQRNKGNFPGRFSGRQFSNSRSEMNVSTLELGDSALYLCASSKTVSGANVLTFGAGSRLTVL.

V usage is TRBV10-3 and J usage is TRBJ2-7; D uncertain. V lost 4 bases, J lost 5 bases, and 6 bases lay in between. This CDR3 region has 11 residues. CDR1 is ENHRY, CDR2 SYGVKD, per germline. The CDR3 region is CAISAKDEQYF. In DNA form, the CDR3 reads TGTGCCATCAGTGCCAAAGACGAGCAGTACTTC.

The chain links TRBV7-2 to TRBJ2-5; D is undetermined. The CDR3 is 16 amino acids. Deletions cut 2 bases from V and 3 bases from J, with 16 bases between. Germline loops: CDR1 SGHTA, CDR2 FQGNSA. The CDR3 spells CASSLPLRLVKETQYF. The CDR3, as DNA: TGTGCCAGCAGCTTACCATTGAGGCTAGTAAAAGAGACCCAGTACTTC.

The chain employs TRBV5-1 and TRBJ2-1; TRBD1 matches at 11 bases. The J segment lost 4 bases and the V segment lost 5 bases, leaving 5 bases of the junction unmatched. The CDR3 totals 15 residues. The germline gives CDR1 SGHRS, CDR2 YFSETQ. CDR3 amino acids: CASRTGTGGYNEQFF. In DNA, the CDR3 is TGCGCCAGCAGAACCGGGACAGGGGGATACAATGAGCAGTTCTTC.

The chain combines TRBV4-2 with TRBJ2-5; 12 nucleotides line up with TRBD2. The germline V gene has CDR1 LGHNA and CDR2 YNFKEQ. V gave up 0 bases and J gave up 1 base; unmatched junction bases: 3. The CDR3 consists of 17 residues. DNA of the CDR3: TGTGCCAGCAGCCAAGACCCGGGACTAGCGGGCCAAGAGACCCAGTACTTC. This sequence encodes CASSQDPGLAGQETQYF.

This clonotype was observed a handful of times. The genes are TRBV4-1 and TRBJ2-5; D unclear. Looked up from germline, CDR1 is MGHRA and CDR2 is YSYEKL. The V and J ends lost 2 bases and 4 bases respectively, with 11 bases between them. The CDR3 has 14 amino acids. For the CDR3, the DNA is TGCGCCAGCAGCCAAATCTGGGCCGGAGAGACCCAGTACTTC. The encoded protein is CASSQIWAGETQYF.

J is TRBJ2-1 and V is TRBV6-1; 10 bases align to TRBD2. The CDR3 is 16 residues long. CDR1 MNHNS and CDR2 SASEGT come from the germline V gene. V trimming: 4 bases; J trimming: 2 bases; junction bases outside the gene matches: 5. The CDR3, as DNA: TGTGCCAGCAGTGCCCGACTAGCGGGTACCTACAATGAGCAGTTCTTC. This gives the protein CASSARLAGTYNEQFF.

This clonotype was observed a few times. V and J are TRBV4-2 and TRBJ1-4, with D unclear. Germline V gene lookup returns CDR1 LGHNA and CDR2 YNFKEQ. This CDR3 spans 13 amino acids. Trimming pared 4 bases from V and 7 bases from J, leaving 10 bases between. CDR3 loop: CASSRAVPEKLFF. DNA of the CDR3: TGTGCCAGCAGCCGAGCGGTTCCTGAAAAACTGTTTTTT.

The chain's CDR3 is CASSLITSETAATQYF. DNA for the CDR3: TGCGCCAGCAGCTTAATAACTAGCGAAACTGCGGCGACGCAGTATTTT. V usage is TRBV5-1 and J usage is TRBJ2-3; 7 bases map to TRBD2. The germline V gene encodes CDR1 SGHRS and CDR2 YFSETQ. Unmatched junction bases numbered 15, after V lost 2 bases and J lost 9 bases. The CDR3 has 16 residues.

The genes are TRBV5-1 and TRBJ2-2; 7 positions agree with TRBD2. The CDR3 is 14 amino acids. Germline V gives CDR1 SGHRS, CDR2 YFSETQ. With V trimmed by 2 bases and J by 6 bases, 4 bases remained unmatched. The CDR3 loop reads CASSLRLAAGELFF. The CDR3 region has the DNA TGCGCCAGCAGCTTACGTCTAGCGGCCGGGGAGCTGTTTTTT.

This clonotype has a handful of counts. V gene TRBV24-1 combines with J gene TRBJ2-1, with a possible D match to TRBD2 (6 bases). CDR1 is KGHDR, CDR2 SFDVKD, per germline. The CDR3 has 13 amino acids. Trimming took off 3 bases at V and 9 bases at J, with 11 bases between the two ends. As DNA, the CDR3 is TGTGCCACCAGTGATCGGAGGGTGAGTGAGCAGTTCTTC. Encoded protein: CATSDRRVSEQFF.

In this sample, this clonotype turned up a few times. V gene TRBV10-3 combines with J gene TRBJ1-5; TRBD1 is a possible D gene (5 bases). Per germline, CDR1 ENHRY and CDR2 SYGVKD. This CDR3 spans 14 amino acids. Trimming shortened V by 4 bases and J by 6 bases, and 13 bases separated the two germline ends. CDR3 nucleotide sequence: TGTGCCATCAGTGGAAGCCAGGGAGGTCAGCCCCAGCATTTT. Encoded protein: CAISGSQGGQPQHF.

The rearrangement uses TRBV28 and TRBJ2-7, with D possibly being TRBD2 (5 bases). The CDR3 runs 13 residues. The germline V gene encodes CDR1 MDHEN and CDR2 SYDVKM. V lost 7 bases and J 0 bases, leaving 10 bases between the germline ends. The CDR3 DNA follows: TGTGCCAGCACGGCGGGTGTCTCCTACGAGCAGTACTTC. This translates into CASTAGVSYEQYF.

This clonotype was picked up a small number of times. The V and J genes are TRBV7-9 and TRBJ2-1; 7 bases match TRBD2. The CDR3 has 13 residues. V gave up 3 bases and J gave up 5 bases; unmatched junction bases: 1. From germline, CDR1 is SEHNR and CDR2 FQNEAQ (reference sequence). CDR3 nucleotides: TGTGCCAGCAGCTTCGGGACTAACAATGAGCAGTTCTTC. Its translation: CASSFGTNNEQFF.

Many counts were recorded for this clonotype. V and J are TRBV27 and TRBJ2-3; maybe TRBD2 (6 bases). The V end was cut by 6 bases, the J end by 1 base, with 8 bases between. The CDR3 runs 13 residues. Germline V gene sequence: CDR1 MNHEY, CDR2 SMNVEV (reference sequence). The CDR3 reads CASSQRGTDTQYF. CDR3 nucleotides: TGTGCCAGCAGCCAGCGGGGCACAGATACGCAGTATTTT.

The rearrangement uses TRBV5-4 and TRBJ2-1; D not certain. CDR1 SGHNT and CDR2 YYREEE come from the germline V gene (reference sequence). V was pared by 3 bases and J by 8 bases, with 15 bases between. CDR3 length: 14 amino acids. The CDR3 protein is CASSSRTVSDEQFF. In DNA form, the CDR3 reads TGTGCCAGCAGCTCCAGGACGGTGAGCGATGAGCAGTTCTTC.

The V gene is TRBV6-1, the J gene TRBJ1-1, with D perhaps TRBD1 (5 bases). With 6 bases removed from V and 2 bases from J, the gap between germline ends came to 10 bases. The CDR3 is 13 residues long. Germline CDR1 MNHNS, CDR2 SASEGT. The CDR3 sequence is CASRGDFNTEAFF. The CDR3 bases are TGTGCCAGCAGGGGGGACTTCAACACTGAAGCTTTCTTT.

The chain is built from TRBV7-9 and TRBJ1-1, with a possible D match to TRBD1 (5 bases). The CDR3 is 13 amino acids. V was cut by 4 bases and J by 7 bases, with 13 bases left in between. Germline V gene lookup returns CDR1 SEHNR and CDR2 FQNEAQ (reference sequence). CDR3 coding DNA: TGTGCCAGCAGCTACAACCAGGGTTTTGAAGCTTTCTTT. It translates to CASSYNQGFEAFF.

V gene TRBV15 combines with J gene TRBJ2-5; D gene uncertain. Trimming stripped 0 bases from V and 3 bases from J, with 5 bases between. The CDR3 extends over 13 amino acids. The germline gives CDR1 LNHNV, CDR2 YYDKDF (reference sequence). The CDR3 sequence: CATSREAKETQYF. The CDR3 region has the DNA TGTGCCACCAGCAGAGAGGCAAAAGAGACCCAGTACTTC.

The gene calls are TRBV12-3 or TRBV12-4 and TRBJ2-7, with D hard to call. The length of the CDR3 is 13 residues. Trimming shortened V by 6 bases and J by 3 bases, and 12 bases separated the two germline ends. The CDR3 nucleotides read TGTGCCAGCAGCTCTCCCATGGTCTACGAGCAGTACTTC. Translating it yields CASSSPMVYEQYF.

This rearrangement joins TRBV5-1 to TRBJ2-1; D gene uncertain. CDR3 size: 15 residues. Trimming removed 5 bases from V and 5 bases from J, with 17 bases in between. In germline, CDR1 is SGHRS, CDR2 YFSETQ. For the CDR3, the DNA is TGCGCCAGCAGTCCAAAGAATTTTCCCAACAATGAGCAGTTCTTC. Amino acid sequence: CASSPKNFPNNEQFF.

The DNA for the CDR3 is TGTGCCAGCAGCTTAGCGGGAGGGACTAGCGGCTATACGCAGTATTTT. This translates into CASSLAGGTSGYTQYF. The chain combines TRBV7-2 with TRBJ2-3; 11 positions agree with TRBD2. Germline values: CDR1 SGHTA, CDR2 FQGNSA. The V segment lost 0 bases and the J segment 7 bases; nucleotides outside the gene matches: 6. The CDR3 sequence is 16 residues long. The full variable domain, rest sourced from reference TRBV7-2 and TRBJ2-3, is GAGVSQSPSNKVTEKGKDVELRCDPISGHTALYWYRQSLGQGLEFLIYFQGNSAPDKSGLPSDRFSAERTGGSVSTLTIQRTQQEDSAVYLCASSLAGGTSGYTQYFGPGTRLTVL.

The chain is built from TRBV5-1 and TRBJ2-5, with 7 positions matching TRBD1. CDR3 size: 16 residues. Trimming removed 0 bases from V and 3 bases from J; junction bases left unmatched: 8. CDR1 and CDR2 from the germline V gene are SGHRS and YFSETQ. The DNA of the CDR3 is TGCGCCAGCAGCTTGGTCCTCGGGACAGATGAAGAGACCCAGTACTTC. It codes for CASSLVLGTDEETQYF.

This clonotype has more than one count but fewer than ten. V gene TRBV27 combines with J gene TRBJ2-7, with TRBD2 matching 7 bases. This CDR3 is built from 14 residues. Germline loops: CDR1 MNHEY, CDR2 SMNVEV (reference sequence). With 6 bases clipped from V and 4 bases from J, the junction kept 9 bases outside the gene matches. Here the CDR3 DNA reads TGTGCCAGCAGAGAACGGGGGGAAGTATACGAGCAGTACTTC. This sequence encodes CASRERGEVYEQYF.

The chain has TRBV13 and TRBJ2-3, with 7 bases fitting TRBD2. CDR1 is PRHDT, CDR2 FYEKMQ, per germline (reference sequence). The CDR3 spans 19 residues. J lost 2 bases, V lost 2 bases, and 16 bases had no gene match. Written as DNA, the CDR3 is TGTGCCAGCAGCTTATTATCAGTTCTCGGGGGGAGCGACACAGATACGCAGTATTTT. This gives the protein CASSLLSVLGGSDTDTQYF.

The sample holds a few counts of this clonotype. The chain joins TRBV2 to TRBJ2-1, with 7 bases identical to TRBD2. V gave up 2 bases and J gave up 8 bases; unmatched junction bases: 9. The CDR3 consists of 15 residues. CDR1 and CDR2 from the germline V gene are SNHLY and FYNNEI. CDR3 region: CASSERAGREDEQFF. In nucleotides, the CDR3 is TGTGCCAGCAGTGAAAGAGCGGGAAGGGAAGATGAGCAGTTCTTC.

This clonotype was picked up a small number of times. The rearrangement uses TRBV12-3 or TRBV12-4 and TRBJ2-5; 12 bases align to TRBD2. V lost 5 bases and J lost 0; bases outside the gene matches: 10. This CDR3 is 18 amino acids long. DNA of the CDR3: TGTGCCAGCAGTCCTCGACTAGCGGGAGCGGCGTACCAAGAGACCCAGTACTTC. Amino acid sequence: CASSPRLAGAAYQETQYF.